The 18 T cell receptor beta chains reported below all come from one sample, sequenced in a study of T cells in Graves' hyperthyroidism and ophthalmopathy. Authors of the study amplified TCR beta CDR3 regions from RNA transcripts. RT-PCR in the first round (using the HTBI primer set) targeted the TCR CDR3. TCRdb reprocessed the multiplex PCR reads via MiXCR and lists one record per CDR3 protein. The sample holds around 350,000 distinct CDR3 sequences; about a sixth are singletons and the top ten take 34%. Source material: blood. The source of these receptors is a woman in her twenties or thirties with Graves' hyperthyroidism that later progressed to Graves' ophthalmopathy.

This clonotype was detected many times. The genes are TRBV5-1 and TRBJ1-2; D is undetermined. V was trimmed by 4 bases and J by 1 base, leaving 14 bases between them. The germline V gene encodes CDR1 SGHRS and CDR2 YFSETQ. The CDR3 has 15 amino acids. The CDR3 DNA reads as TGCGCCAGCAGCACAACAAGTCAGGTTAACTATGGCTACACCTTC. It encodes CASSTTSQVNYGYTF. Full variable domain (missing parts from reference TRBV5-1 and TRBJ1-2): KAGVTQTPRYLIKTRGQQVTLSCSPISGHRSVSWYQQTPGQGLQFLFEYFSETQRNKGNFPGRFSGRQFSNSRSEMNVSTLELGDSALYLCASSTTSQVNYGYTFGSGTRLTVV.

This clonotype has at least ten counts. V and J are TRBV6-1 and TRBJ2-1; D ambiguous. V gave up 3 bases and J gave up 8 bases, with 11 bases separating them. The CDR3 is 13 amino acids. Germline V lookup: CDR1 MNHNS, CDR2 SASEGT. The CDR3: CASSDEASDEQFF. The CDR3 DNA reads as TGTGCCAGCAGTGACGAAGCCAGCGATGAGCAGTTCTTC.

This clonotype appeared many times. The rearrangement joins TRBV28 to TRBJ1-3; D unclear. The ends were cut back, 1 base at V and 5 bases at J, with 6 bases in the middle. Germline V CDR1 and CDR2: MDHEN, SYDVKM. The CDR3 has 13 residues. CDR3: CASSLLQRNTIYF. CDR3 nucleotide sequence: TGTGCCAGCAGTTTATTGCAGAGAAACACCATATATTTT.

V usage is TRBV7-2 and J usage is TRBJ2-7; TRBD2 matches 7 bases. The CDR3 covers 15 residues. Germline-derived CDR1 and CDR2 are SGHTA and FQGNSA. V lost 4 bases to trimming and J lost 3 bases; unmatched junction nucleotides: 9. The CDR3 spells CASSSQRGPYYEQYF. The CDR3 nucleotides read TGTGCCAGCAGCTCTCAGCGGGGACCATACTACGAGCAGTACTTC.

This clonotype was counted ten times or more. The CDR3 DNA reads TGTGCCAGCAGCCAAAGGGACAGTGCTAGCTATGGCTACACCTTC. Translated, it gives CASSQRDSASYGYTF. The chain links TRBV13 to TRBJ1-2; TRBD1 agrees at 7 bases. The CDR3 is 15 amino acids. The germline V gene encodes CDR1 PRHDT and CDR2 FYEKMQ (reference sequence). V lost 5 bases, J lost 4 bases, and 10 bases stayed unmatched.

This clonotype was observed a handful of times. The CDR3 is CASSASSSYEQYF. In DNA form, the CDR3 reads TGTGCCAGCAGCGCTTCTAGCTCCTACGAGCAGTACTTC. The chain recombines TRBV9 with TRBJ2-7; D not certain. V was clipped by 3 bases and J by 0 bases, with 7 bases between them. This CDR3 is 13 amino acids long. The germline V gene has CDR1 SGDLS and CDR2 YYNGEE.

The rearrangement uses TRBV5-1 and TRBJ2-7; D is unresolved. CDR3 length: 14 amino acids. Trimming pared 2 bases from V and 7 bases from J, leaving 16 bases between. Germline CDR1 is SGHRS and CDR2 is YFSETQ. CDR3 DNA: TGCGCCAGCAGCTTTTTCGTAACGGATGGGGAGCAGTACTTC. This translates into CASSFFVTDGEQYF.

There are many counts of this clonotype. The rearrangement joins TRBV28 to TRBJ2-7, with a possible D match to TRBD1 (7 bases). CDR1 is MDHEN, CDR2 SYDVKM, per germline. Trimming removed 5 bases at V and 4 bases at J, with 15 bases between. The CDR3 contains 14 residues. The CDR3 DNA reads TGTGCCAGCAGTACGTGGGACAGCGGGTACGAGCAGTACTTC. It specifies CASSTWDSGYEQYF. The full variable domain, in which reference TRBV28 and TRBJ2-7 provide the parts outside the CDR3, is DVKVTQSSRYLVKRTGEKVFLECVQDMDHENMFWYRQDPGLGLRLIYFSYDVKMKEKGDIPEGYSVSREKKERFSLILESASTNQTSMYLCASSTWDSGYEQYFGPGTRLTVT.

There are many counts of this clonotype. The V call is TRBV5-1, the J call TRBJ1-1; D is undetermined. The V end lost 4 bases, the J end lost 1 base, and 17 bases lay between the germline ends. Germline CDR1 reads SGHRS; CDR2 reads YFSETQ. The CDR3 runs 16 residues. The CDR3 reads CASSQAGSGSNTEAFF. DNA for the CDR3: TGCGCCAGCAGCCAGGCCGGATCCGGCTCGAACACTGAAGCTTTCTTT.

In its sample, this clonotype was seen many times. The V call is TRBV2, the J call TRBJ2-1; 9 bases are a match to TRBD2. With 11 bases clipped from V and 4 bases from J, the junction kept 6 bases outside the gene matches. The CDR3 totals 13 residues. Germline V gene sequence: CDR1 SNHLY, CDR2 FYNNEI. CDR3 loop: CALRGGTYNEQFF. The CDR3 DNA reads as TGTGCCCTGCGGGGGGGCACTTACAATGAGCAGTTCTTC.

CDR3 region: CASSQVLQGASYEQYF. The CDR3 bases are TGCGCCAGCAGCCAAGTTTTACAGGGGGCTTCCTACGAGCAGTACTTC. The rearrangement joins TRBV4-1 to TRBJ2-7; TRBD1 matches 9 bases. The CDR3 runs to 16 residues. Unmatched junction bases numbered 5, after V lost 1 base and J lost 1 base. From germline, CDR1 is MGHRA and CDR2 YSYEKL.

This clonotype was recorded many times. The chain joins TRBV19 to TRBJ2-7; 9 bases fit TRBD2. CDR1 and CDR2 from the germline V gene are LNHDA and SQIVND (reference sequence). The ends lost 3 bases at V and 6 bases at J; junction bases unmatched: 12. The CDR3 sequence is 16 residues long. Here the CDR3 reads CASSIRASGTVGEQYF. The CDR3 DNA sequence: TGTGCCAGTAGTATTCGAGCTAGCGGGACGGTAGGCGAGCAGTACTTC.

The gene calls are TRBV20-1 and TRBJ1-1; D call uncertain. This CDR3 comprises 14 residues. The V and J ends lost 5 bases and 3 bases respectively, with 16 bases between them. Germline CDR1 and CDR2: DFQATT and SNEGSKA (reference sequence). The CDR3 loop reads CSAETGRTYTEAFF. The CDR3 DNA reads TGCAGTGCTGAAACCGGACGGACGTACACTGAAGCTTTCTTT.

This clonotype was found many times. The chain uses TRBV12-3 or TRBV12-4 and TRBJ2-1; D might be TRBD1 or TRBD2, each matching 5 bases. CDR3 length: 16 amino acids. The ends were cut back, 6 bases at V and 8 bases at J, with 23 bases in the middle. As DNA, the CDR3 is TGTGCCAGCAGCCAAAGGTCTTCTGCGCCGGGACATGAGCAGTTCTTC. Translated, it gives CASSQRSSAPGHEQFF.

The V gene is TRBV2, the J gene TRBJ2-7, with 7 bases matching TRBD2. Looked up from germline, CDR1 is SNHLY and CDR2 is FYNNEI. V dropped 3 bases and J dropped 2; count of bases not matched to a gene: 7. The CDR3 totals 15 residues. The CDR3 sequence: CASSEVAGVPYEQYF. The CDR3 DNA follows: TGTGCCAGCAGTGAGGTCGCGGGAGTTCCCTACGAGCAGTACTTC.

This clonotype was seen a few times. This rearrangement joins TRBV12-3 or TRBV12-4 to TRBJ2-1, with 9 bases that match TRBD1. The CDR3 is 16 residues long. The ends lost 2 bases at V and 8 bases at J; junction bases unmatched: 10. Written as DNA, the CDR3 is TGTGCCAGCAGTTTATCCGGGACAGGGATTTACGATGAGCAGTTCTTC. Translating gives CASSLSGTGIYDEQFF.

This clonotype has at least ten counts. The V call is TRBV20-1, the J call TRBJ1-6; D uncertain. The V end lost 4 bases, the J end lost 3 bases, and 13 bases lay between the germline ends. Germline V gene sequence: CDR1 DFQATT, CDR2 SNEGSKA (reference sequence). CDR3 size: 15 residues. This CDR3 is CSANRREFYNSPLHF. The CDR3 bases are TGCAGTGCTAACCGCCGGGAATTCTATAATTCACCCCTCCACTTT.

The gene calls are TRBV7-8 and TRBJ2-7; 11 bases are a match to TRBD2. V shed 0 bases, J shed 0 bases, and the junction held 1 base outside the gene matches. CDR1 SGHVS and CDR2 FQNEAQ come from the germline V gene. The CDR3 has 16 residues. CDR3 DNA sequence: TGTGCCAGCAGCTTAGCGGGACTAGCGGTCTCCTACGAGCAGTACTTC. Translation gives CASSLAGLAVSYEQYF.